This is a list of T cell receptor beta chains from one sample in a study of CD8 T cells in Susac syndrome. TCRdb used MiXCR to reprocess the immunoSEQ multiplex PCR reads, holding one entry per CDR3 protein. The sample has around 120,000 distinct CDR3 sequences, about 94% seen once. Sequences were obtained from CD4+ T cells from PBMCs. All receptors come from a human donor with multiple sclerosis. Each CDR3 is given with its conserved first and last residue. A D gene is named only where the DNA matches it firmly. Size values are once, few and many counts, or a class for expanded clones, and some rows have none.

clone_size j_call v_call d_call cdr3_nt cdr3_aa
. TRBJ1-1 TRBV27 TRBD1 TGTGCCAGCTTTAAAACAGGGGGCACTGAAGCTTTCTTT CASFKTGGTEAFF
once TRBJ1-1 TRBV3-1 . TGTGCCAGCAGTCGCAAGGGGAACACTGAAGCTTTCTTT CASSRKGNTEAFF
. TRBJ2-5 TRBV2 . TGTGCCAGCAGTGAATACCAACAGACTAAAGAGACCCAGTACTTC CASSEYQQTKETQYF
. TRBJ1-2 TRBV7-2 TRBD1 TGTGCCAGCAGCCAGACTCTCCGGGACAGGGGGTATGGCTACACCTTC CASSQTLRDRGYGYTF
. TRBJ2-5 TRBV7-9 TRBD2 TGTGCCAGCAGCCCGACTAGCGGGGGGCAAGAGACCCAGTACTTC CASSPTSGGQETQYF
. TRBJ2-5 TRBV25-1 TRBD2 TGTGCCAGCAGTGAACAACTAGCGGTCTCGGAGACCCAGTACTTC CASSEQLAVSETQYF
. TRBJ2-1 TRBV27 . TGTGCCAGCAGTTTAAGGCAGGGAGGCAATGAGCAGTTCTTC CASSLRQGGNEQFF
. TRBJ2-7 TRBV27 TRBD1 TGTGCCAGCAGTAGACAGGGGGCCTCCTACGAGCAGTACTTC CASSRQGASYEQYF
. TRBJ2-2 TRBV19 . TGTGCCAGTAGTGCGGTTATGAACACCGGGGAGCTGTTTTTT CASSAVMNTGELFF
. TRBJ2-3 TRBV10-3 . TGTGCCATCAGTTTGGGGGTGAGCACAGATACGCAGTATTTT CAISLGVSTDTQYF
. TRBJ2-2 TRBV30 . TGTGCCTGTCCGGGACCGCTTGTCACCGGGGAGCTGTTTTTT CACPGPLVTGELFF
. TRBJ2-5 TRBV15 . TGTGCCACCAGCAGAGACCTCCAAGAGACCCAGTACTTC CATSRDLQETQYF
few TRBJ2-7 TRBV7-2 . TGTGCCAGCAGCTTCCAGACTAACTCCTACGAGCAGTACTTC CASSFQTNSYEQYF
. TRBJ2-6 TRBV6-2/TRBV6-3 . TGTGCCAGCTTTTTACAGGGATCTGGGGCCAACGTCCTGACTTTC CASFLQGSGANVLTF
. TRBJ1-2 TRBV10-3 TRBD1 TGTGCCATCAGCGGGACAGGAGATGATGGCTACACCTTC CAISGTGDDGYTF
. TRBJ2-3 TRBV7-9 . TGTGCCAGCAGCTTGGGGGAGCGCGGGAGCACAGATACGCAGTATTTT CASSLGERGSTDTQYF
. TRBJ1-4 TRBV6-5 . TGTGCCAGCAGTTACTCCCCGGGCACTAATGAAAAACTGTTTTTT CASSYSPGTNEKLFF
. TRBJ1-4 TRBV12-3/TRBV12-4 TRBD1 TGTGCCAGCAGTTTTCAGGGGGCGGTTGAAAAACTGTTTTTT CASSFQGAVEKLFF
. TRBJ1-2 TRBV25-1 . TGTGCCAGCAGGTCGACCGGAGCCCTGGGAAGCTACACCTTC CASRSTGALGSYTF
. TRBJ1-1 TRBV5-1 . TGCGCCAGCAGCTTAAATGGACAGCCGCAACTGAACACTGAAGCTTTCTTT CASSLNGQPQLNTEAFF
. TRBJ2-2 TRBV2 . TGTGCCAGCAGACTCCTAGCGCGAGCGAACACCGGGGAGCTGTTTTTT CASRLLARANTGELFF
. TRBJ2-3 TRBV20-1 . TGCAGTGCTAGACCGGACTCAGGGGGGATCACAGATACGCAGTATTTT CSARPDSGGITDTQYF
. TRBJ2-5 TRBV19 . TGTGCCAGTAGTACCGGGACTGTCAAGGCAAAAGAGACCCAGTACTTC CASSTGTVKAKETQYF
. TRBJ2-7 TRBV19 . TGTGCCAGTAGGAAGGGCGTGTCCTACGAGCAGTACTTC CASRKGVSYEQYF
. TRBJ1-6 TRBV3-1 TRBD1 TGTGCCAGCAGCCAAAGGGACAGGGGCTTTTATAATTCACCCCTCCACTTT CASSQRDRGFYNSPLHF
. TRBJ1-3 TRBV12-3/TRBV12-4 . TGTGCCAGCAGTCTCTCTGGAAACACCATATATTTT CASSLSGNTIYF
. TRBJ1-1 TRBV3-1 . TGTGCCAGCAGCCCCCGGGGGGCCGACACTGAAGCTTTCTTT CASSPRGADTEAFF
once TRBJ1-3 TRBV4-2 TRBD1 TGTGCCAGCAGCAAAAGACAGGGAGCTGGAAACACCATATATTTT CASSKRQGAGNTIYF
. TRBJ2-3 TRBV5-1 . TGCGCCAGCAGCTTGGGACTGGTGGGGAGCACAGATACGCAGTATTTT CASSLGLVGSTDTQYF